What follows are 30 T cell receptor beta chains derived from one specimen sequenced in a study of cytomegalovirus exposure and HLA in healthy donors. PCR amplification relied on 60 Vbeta primers (plus 13 Jbeta primers). Only in-frame clones appear in the TCRdb table, and some are missing; sequencing was by immunoSEQ multiplex PCR. The sample lists around 25,000 clones, 75% to 85% occurring once. Sequenced sample: PBMCs. These receptors were taken from a male donor in good health and CMV-seronegative.

The chain carries TRBV21-1 and TRBJ2-3; no check of the table's D call, TRBD1, against the DNA was made. TRBV21-1 is labeled a pseudogene. This CDR3 comprises 14 residues. The CDR3 DNA reads as TGTGCCAGCAACAGGGGACAGGTCGCAGATACGCAGTATTTT. Amino acid sequence: CASNRGQVADTQYF.

The gene calls are TRBV6-1 and TRBJ2-2; 7 bases are shared with TRBD2. V shed 3 bases, J shed 6 bases, and the junction held 4 bases outside the gene matches. Germline CDR1 MNHNS, CDR2 SASEGT. This CDR3 has 14 amino acids. The CDR3 loop reads CASSDGGGSGELFF. The CDR3 nucleotides read TGTGCCAGCAGTGATGGGGGGGGGTCCGGGGAGCTGTTTTTT.

The chain carries TRBV5-1 and TRBJ2-7; TRBD1 agrees at 7 bases. Germline V lookup: CDR1 SGHRS, CDR2 YFSETQ. The trim removed 0 bases at V and 1 base at J, leaving 10 bases unmatched. This CDR3 is 17 amino acids long. CDR3 DNA: TGCGCCAGCAGCTTGGTCGAGGGAGAACAGGGGTCCTACGAGCAGTACTTC. Translated, it gives CASSLVEGEQGSYEQYF.

This chain joins TRBV20-1 and TRBJ2-1; 7 bases line up with TRBD2. The V and J ends lost 3 bases and 14 bases, in that order; junction bases with no gene match: 7. From germline, CDR1 is DFQATT and CDR2 SNEGSKA (reference sequence). The length of the CDR3 is 11 residues. The CDR3 DNA reads as TGCAGTGCTAGGACCCCTCGGGAGGAGTTCTTC. Its translation: CSARTPREEFF.

The rearrangement uses TRBV27 and TRBJ2-3; 11 bases are shared with TRBD2. Germline V CDR1 and CDR2: MNHEY, SMNVEV (reference sequence). Losses at the gene ends were 7 bases for V and 6 bases for J; bases not matched to a gene: 9. This CDR3 contains 15 residues. The CDR3 protein is CASKRLAGGTDTQYF. Written as DNA, the CDR3 is TGTGCCAGCAAAAGGCTAGCGGGGGGAACGGATACGCAGTATTTT.

The V gene is TRBV11-2, the J gene TRBJ2-1; maybe TRBD2 (6 bases). Trimming took off 1 base at V and 2 bases at J, with 6 bases between the two ends. Germline loops: CDR1 SGHAT, CDR2 FQNNGV. The length of the CDR3 is 14 residues. CDR3 loop: CASSLAGAYNEQFF. In nucleotides, the CDR3 is TGTGCCAGCAGCTTAGCGGGAGCCTACAATGAGCAGTTCTTC.

The sample holds one count of this clone. V usage is TRBV10-3 and J usage is TRBJ2-1, with D maybe TRBD1 (6 bases). The CDR3 has 14 residues. Trimming left V 0 bases short and J 9 bases short, with 12 bases between. Germline V CDR1 and CDR2: ENHRY, SYGVKD. The DNA for the CDR3 is TGTGCCATCAGTGAGTCTCTACAGGGTGGTGAGCAGTTCTTC. This codes for CAISESLQGGEQFF.

This clone was counted between two and nine times. The V call is TRBV28, the J call TRBJ2-1; 13 positions match TRBD2. The germline V gene has CDR1 MDHEN and CDR2 SYDVKM. V lost 5 bases to trimming and J lost 7 bases; unmatched junction nucleotides: 2. The CDR3 runs to 14 residues. The DNA of the CDR3 is TGTGCCAGCAGTCTGGGACTAGCGGGAAATGAGCAGTTCTTC. Protein sequence: CASSLGLAGNEQFF.

The V call is TRBV7-2, the J call TRBJ2-3, with TRBD2 identical over 12 bases. V lost 0 bases to trimming and J lost 4 bases; unmatched junction nucleotides: 5. Germline CDR1 SGHTA, CDR2 FQGNSA. This CDR3 has 17 residues. For the CDR3, the DNA is TGTGCCAGCAGCTTAGCGAGGCTAGCGGGGGGGGCAGATACGCAGTATTTT. This translates into CASSLARLAGGADTQYF.

This clone was seen a single time. The chain uses TRBV7-6 and TRBJ1-3; D is unclear. In germline, CDR1 is SGHVS, CDR2 FNYEAQ. The CDR3 extends over 14 amino acids. The CDR3 protein is CASLPRASGNTIYF. CDR3 in DNA: TGTGCTAGCCTGCCGCGGGCTTCAGGAAACACCATATATTTT. Full variable domain (missing parts from reference TRBV7-6 and TRBJ1-3): GAGVSQSPRYKVTKRGQDVALRCDPISGHVSLYWYRQALGQGPEFLTYFNYEAQQDKSGLPNDRFSAERPEGSISTLTIQRTEQRDSAMYRCASLPRASGNTIYFGEGSWLTVV.

The chain joins TRBV6-6 to TRBJ1-1; D is perhaps TRBD1 (6 bases). Germline V gene sequence: CDR1 MNHNY, CDR2 SVGAGI (reference sequence). Trimming cost V 6 bases and J 4 bases, with 15 bases left between them. This CDR3 region has 14 residues. For the CDR3, the DNA is TGTGCCAGCAGCCAGTCAGGGGAGGGCACTGAAGCTTTCTTT. This translates into CASSQSGEGTEAFF.

V is TRBV5-1 and J is TRBJ2-3; possibly TRBD1 for D (6 bases). CDR1 and CDR2 (germline): SGHRS, YFSETQ. This CDR3 spans 15 amino acids. The germline V and J ends were trimmed by 0 bases and 1 base, with 9 bases remaining between them. DNA of the CDR3: TGCGCCAGCAGCTTGGTCCCAGGGGGCACAGATACGCAGTATTTT. Its translation: CASSLVPGGTDTQYF.

The chain is built from TRBV5-1 and TRBJ2-1; 7 positions match TRBD1. With 0 bases clipped from V and 8 bases from J, the junction kept 5 bases outside the gene matches. This CDR3 contains 14 residues. Germline V gives CDR1 SGHRS, CDR2 YFSETQ. CDR3 in amino acids: CASSLGPQGDEQFF. The CDR3 DNA sequence: TGCGCCAGCAGCTTGGGTCCGCAGGGGGATGAGCAGTTCTTC. The variable domain in full, completed from reference TRBV5-1 and TRBJ2-1, reads KAGVTQTPRYLIKTRGQQVTLSCSPISGHRSVSWYQQTPGQGLQFLFEYFSETQRNKGNFPGRFSGRQFSNSRSEMNVSTLELGDSALYLCASSLGPQGDEQFFGPGTRLTVL.

The chain joins TRBV19 to TRBJ2-1; maybe TRBD1 (5 bases). Germline values: CDR1 LNHDA, CDR2 SQIVND (reference sequence). The CDR3 totals 16 residues. V was pared by 2 bases and J by 3 bases, with 14 bases between. The CDR3 loop is CASSIKAGKGYNEQFF. CDR3 nucleotide sequence: TGTGCCAGTAGTATAAAGGCAGGGAAGGGCTACAATGAGCAGTTCTTC.

V gene TRBV19 combines with J gene TRBJ2-1; D is unclear. CDR3 length: 12 residues. The V end lost 7 bases, the J end lost 7 bases, and 11 bases lay between the germline ends. In germline, CDR1 is LNHDA, CDR2 SQIVND (reference sequence). The CDR3 nucleotides are TGTGCCAGTAAGTCCCAGTGGAATGAGCAGTTCTTC. Amino acid sequence: CASKSQWNEQFF.

This chain connects TRBV7-2 to TRBJ2-1; 13 nucleotides align to TRBD2. Looked up from germline, CDR1 is SGHTA and CDR2 is FQGNSA. The trim removed 5 bases at V and 5 bases at J, leaving 3 bases unmatched. The CDR3 spans 15 residues. CDR3 in amino acids: CASSIGLAGDNEQFF. The CDR3 region has the DNA TGTGCCAGCAGCATCGGACTAGCGGGGGACAATGAGCAGTTCTTC.

V and J are TRBV7-9 and TRBJ2-2; 7 bases match TRBD2. CDR1 is SEHNR and CDR2 is FQNEAQ in the germline V gene (reference sequence). The CDR3 is 17 amino acids. Unmatched junction bases numbered 11, after V lost 6 bases and J lost 1 base. The CDR3 DNA reads as TGTGCCAGCAGGCTCCCTCTGTCGGGGGGGAACACCGGGGAGCTGTTTTTT. This translates into CASRLPLSGGNTGELFF.

The rearrangement joins TRBV30 to TRBJ2-5; D remains ambiguous. This CDR3 contains 13 residues. Germline assignment: CDR1 GTSNPN and CDR2 SVGIG (reference sequence). V was pared by 3 bases and J by 5 bases, with 13 bases between. CDR3 in amino acids: CAWRISVWETQYF. For the CDR3, the DNA is TGTGCCTGGAGAATAAGCGTCTGGGAGACCCAGTACTTC.

The V and J genes are TRBV6-5 and TRBJ1-2; the D is unclear. V lost 3 bases to trimming and J lost 8 bases, with 13 bases between them. CDR1 MNHEY and CDR2 SVGAGI come from the germline V gene. The CDR3 spans 13 residues. The DNA of the CDR3 is TGTGCCAGCAGTTATGGGGTAGGGAGCGGCTACACCTTC. Translated: CASSYGVGSGYTF.

The V gene is TRBV6-5, the J gene TRBJ1-1, with D unresolved. The CDR3 has 16 amino acids. Germline V gene sequence: CDR1 MNHEY, CDR2 SVGAGI. Trimming shortened V by 0 bases and J by 1 base, and 12 bases separated the two germline ends. Written as DNA, the CDR3 is TGTGCCAGCAGTTACTCGACGGTCGAGGCGAACACTGAAGCTTTCTTT. It encodes CASSYSTVEANTEAFF.

The chain recombines TRBV7-9 with TRBJ2-5, with a possible D match to TRBD1 (5 bases). Trimming removed 3 bases from V and 10 bases from J, with 9 bases in between. This CDR3 has 11 residues. The germline V gene has CDR1 SEHNR and CDR2 FQNEAQ (reference sequence). CDR3 nucleotide sequence: TGTGCCAGCAGCTTCGAAGGGGACCAGTACTTC. Its protein is CASSFEGDQYF.

The rearrangement uses TRBV7-2 and TRBJ2-3, with 8 bases aligning to TRBD1. The CDR3 loop spans 15 amino acids. V gave up 6 bases and J gave up 4 bases; unmatched junction bases: 9. Germline V gene data show CDR1 as SGHTA and CDR2 as FQGNSA. The DNA of the CDR3 is TGTGCCAGCAGACCCACAGGGGGACGTCCAGATACGCAGTATTTT. It encodes CASRPTGGRPDTQYF. Full variable domain (missing parts from reference TRBV7-2 and TRBJ2-3): GAGVSQSPSNKVTEKGKDVELRCDPISGHTALYWYRQSLGQGLEFLIYFQGNSAPDKSGLPSDRFSAERTGGSVSTLTIQRTQQEDSAVYLCASRPTGGRPDTQYFGPGTRLTVL.

V gene TRBV30 combines with J gene TRBJ2-3, with a tentative D call TRBD2 (6 bases). Germline V CDR1 and CDR2: GTSNPN, SVGIG (reference sequence). The CDR3 covers 12 residues. Between the trimmed V and J ends, which lost 0 bases and 6 bases, there was a span of 7 bases. CDR3 sequence: CAWSVGGDTQYF. CDR3 coding DNA: TGTGCCTGGAGTGTTGGGGGGGATACGCAGTATTTT. Filled out from reference TRBV30 and TRBJ2-3, the complete variable domain reads SQTIHQWPATLVQPVGSPLSLECTVEGTSNPNLYWYRQAAGRGLQLLFYSVGIGQISSEVPQNLSASRPQDRQFILSSKKLLLSDSGFYLCAWSVGGDTQYFGPGTRLTVL.

This clone was seen a handful of times. V gene TRBV6-5 combines with J gene TRBJ2-5, with 12 positions matching TRBD2. The CDR3 sequence is 15 residues long. Trimming at V came to 6 bases and at J to 7 bases, leaving 9 bases not matched to a gene. Germline lookup yields CDR1 MNHEY and CDR2 SVGAGI. The CDR3, as DNA: TGTGCCAGCAGAACGCTAGCGGGGGGGGATGGGACCCAGTACTTC. Translating it yields CASRTLAGGDGTQYF.

This rearrangement joins TRBV2 to TRBJ2-7, with 7 bases aligning to TRBD1. Germline V gene data show CDR1 as SNHLY and CDR2 as FYNNEI. Trimming took 5 bases from V and 1 from J; bases not matched to a gene: 8. This CDR3 has 15 amino acids. CDR3 protein: CASSLGAGGSYEQYF. In DNA, the CDR3 is TGTGCCAGCAGTCTCGGGGCAGGGGGTTCCTACGAGCAGTACTTC.

The chain joins TRBV5-6 to TRBJ2-4, with 8 bases lining up with TRBD1. CDR3 length equals 15 residues. Germline-derived CDR1 and CDR2 are SGHDT and YYEEEE. With 4 bases clipped from V and 9 bases from J, the junction kept 12 bases outside the gene matches. The chain's CDR3 is CASSPDRGGIGIQYF. The CDR3 DNA is TGTGCCAGCAGCCCCGACAGGGGAGGAATAGGCATTCAGTACTTC.

CDR3 DNA: TGTGCCAGCAGCTTGGACAGGGGGACCGGGGAGCTGTTTTTT. This encodes CASSLDRGTGELFF. V gene TRBV7-8 combines with J gene TRBJ2-2, with 10 bases identical to TRBD1. The V gene's germline CDR1 is SGHVS and CDR2 FQNEAQ. This CDR3 comprises 14 residues. Germline trimming cut 3 bases from V and 5 bases from J; bases unmatched to any gene: 0. Supplemented by reference TRBV7-8 and TRBJ2-2, the full variable domain reads GAGVSQSPRYKVAKRGQDVALRCDPISGHVSLFWYQQALGQGPEFLTYFQNEAQLDKSGLPSDRFFAERPEGSVSTLKIQRTQQEDSAVYLCASSLDRGTGELFFGEGSRLTVL.

The chain combines TRBV30 with TRBJ2-7; tentative D call: TRBD2 (5 bases). The CDR3 is 11 amino acids. CDR1 is GTSNPN and CDR2 is SVGIG in the germline V gene (reference sequence). The V and J ends lost 6 bases and 6 bases respectively, with 12 bases between them. The DNA for the CDR3 is TGTGCCTGCCACCGGGGTAGCGAGCAGTACTTC. This translates into CACHRGSEQYF.

V and J are TRBV7-6 and TRBJ2-7; TRBD1 agrees at 9 bases. From germline, CDR1 is SGHVS and CDR2 FNYEAQ. The V gene end was trimmed by 1 base and the J gene end by 2 bases; junction bases not matched to a gene: 0. CDR3 length: 14 residues. CDR3: CASSLGTGAYEQYF. The CDR3 DNA sequence: TGTGCCAGCAGCTTAGGGACAGGGGCCTACGAGCAGTACTTC.

The CDR3: CASSDSRQGGYNEQFF. In DNA, the CDR3 is TGTGCCAGCAGTGACTCCCGACAGGGGGGTTACAATGAGCAGTTCTTC. The J gene is TRBJ2-1, the V gene TRBV6-4; TRBD1 matches 9 bases. The CDR3 is 16 residues long. The germline V gene has CDR1 MRHNA and CDR2 SNTAGT. Trimming removed 0 bases from V and 4 bases from J; junction bases left unmatched: 4.